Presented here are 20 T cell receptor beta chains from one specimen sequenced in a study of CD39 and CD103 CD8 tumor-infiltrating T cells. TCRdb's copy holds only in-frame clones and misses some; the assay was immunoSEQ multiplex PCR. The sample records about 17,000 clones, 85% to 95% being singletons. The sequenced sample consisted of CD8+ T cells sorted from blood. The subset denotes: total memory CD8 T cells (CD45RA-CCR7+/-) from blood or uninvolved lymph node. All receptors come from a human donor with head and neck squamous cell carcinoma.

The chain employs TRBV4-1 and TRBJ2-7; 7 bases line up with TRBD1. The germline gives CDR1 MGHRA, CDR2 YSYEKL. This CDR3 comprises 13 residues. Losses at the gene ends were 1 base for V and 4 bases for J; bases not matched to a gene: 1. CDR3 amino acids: CASSQGGQYEQYF. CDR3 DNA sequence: TGCGCCAGCAGCCAAGGGGGACAGTACGAGCAGTACTTC.

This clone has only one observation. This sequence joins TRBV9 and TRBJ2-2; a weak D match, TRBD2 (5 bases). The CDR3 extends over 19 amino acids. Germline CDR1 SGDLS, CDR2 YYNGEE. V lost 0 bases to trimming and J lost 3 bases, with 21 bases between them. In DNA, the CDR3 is TGTGCCAGCAGCGTAGCCCCCACTAGGTGGGTTACATACACCGGGGAGCTGTTTTTT. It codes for CASSVAPTRWVTYTGELFF.

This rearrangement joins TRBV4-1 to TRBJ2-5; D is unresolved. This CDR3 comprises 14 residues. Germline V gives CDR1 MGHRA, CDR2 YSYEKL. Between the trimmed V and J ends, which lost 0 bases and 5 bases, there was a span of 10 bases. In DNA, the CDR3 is TGCGCCAGCAGCCAAGATCACGCCATGGAGACCCAGTACTTC. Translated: CASSQDHAMETQYF.

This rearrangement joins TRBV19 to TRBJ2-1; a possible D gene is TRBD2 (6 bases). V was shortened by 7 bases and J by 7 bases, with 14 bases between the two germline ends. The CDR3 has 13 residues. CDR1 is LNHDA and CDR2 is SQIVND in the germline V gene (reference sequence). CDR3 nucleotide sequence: TGTGCCAGTACTGCGGGGCTTGGGAATGAGCAGTTCTTC. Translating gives CASTAGLGNEQFF.

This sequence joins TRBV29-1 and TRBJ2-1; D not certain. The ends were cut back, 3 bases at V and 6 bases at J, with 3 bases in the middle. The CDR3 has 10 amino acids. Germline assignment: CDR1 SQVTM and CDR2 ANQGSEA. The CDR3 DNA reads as TGCAGCGTTGACGTCAATGAGCAGTTCTTC. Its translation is CSVDVNEQFF.

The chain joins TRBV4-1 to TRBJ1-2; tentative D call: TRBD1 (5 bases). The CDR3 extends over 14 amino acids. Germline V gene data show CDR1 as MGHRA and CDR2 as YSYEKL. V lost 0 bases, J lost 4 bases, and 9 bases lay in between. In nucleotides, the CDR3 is TGCGCCAGCAGCCAAGATTACCAGGGCTATGGCTACACCTTC. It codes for CASSQDYQGYGYTF.

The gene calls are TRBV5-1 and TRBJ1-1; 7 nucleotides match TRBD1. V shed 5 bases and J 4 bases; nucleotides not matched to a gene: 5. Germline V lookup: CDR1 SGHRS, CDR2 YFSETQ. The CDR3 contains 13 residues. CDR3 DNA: TGCGCCAGCAGGACAGGGATGAGCACTGAAGCTTTCTTT. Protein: CASRTGMSTEAFF.

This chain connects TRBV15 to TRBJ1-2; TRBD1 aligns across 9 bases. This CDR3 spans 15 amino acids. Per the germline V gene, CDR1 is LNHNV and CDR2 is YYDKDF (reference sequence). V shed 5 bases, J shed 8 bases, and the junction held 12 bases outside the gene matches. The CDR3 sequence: CATSVGQGYQGGYTF. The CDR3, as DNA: TGTGCCACCAGCGTAGGACAGGGGTATCAGGGAGGCTACACCTTC.

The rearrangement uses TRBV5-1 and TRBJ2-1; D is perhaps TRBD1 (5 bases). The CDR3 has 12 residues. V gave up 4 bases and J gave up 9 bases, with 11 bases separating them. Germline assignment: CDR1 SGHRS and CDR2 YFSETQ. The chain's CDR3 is CASSIAGFEQFF. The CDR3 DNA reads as TGCGCCAGCAGCATAGCAGGGTTTGAGCAGTTCTTC. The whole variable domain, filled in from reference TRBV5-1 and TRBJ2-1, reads KAGVTQTPRYLIKTRGQQVTLSCSPISGHRSVSWYQQTPGQGLQFLFEYFSETQRNKGNFPGRFSGRQFSNSRSEMNVSTLELGDSALYLCASSIAGFEQFFGPGTRLTVL.

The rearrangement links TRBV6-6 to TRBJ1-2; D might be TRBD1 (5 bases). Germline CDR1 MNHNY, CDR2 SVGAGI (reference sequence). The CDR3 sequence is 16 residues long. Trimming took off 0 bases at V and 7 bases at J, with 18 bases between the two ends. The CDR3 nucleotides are TGTGCCAGCAGTTACTCACCCCGACCCGGACACACTGGCTACACCTTC. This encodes CASSYSPRPGHTGYTF.

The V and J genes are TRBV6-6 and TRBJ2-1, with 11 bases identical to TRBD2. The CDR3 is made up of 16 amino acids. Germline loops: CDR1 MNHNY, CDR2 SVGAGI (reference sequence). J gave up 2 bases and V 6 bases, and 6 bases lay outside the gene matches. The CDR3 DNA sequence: TGTGCCAGCAGCCTAGGGACTAGCGGTCCCTACAATGAGCAGTTCTTC. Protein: CASSLGTSGPYNEQFF.

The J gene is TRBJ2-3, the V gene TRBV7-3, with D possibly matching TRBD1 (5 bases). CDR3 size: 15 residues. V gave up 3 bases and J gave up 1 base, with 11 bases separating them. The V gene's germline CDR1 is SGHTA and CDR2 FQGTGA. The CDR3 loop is CASSFGIGGTDTQYF. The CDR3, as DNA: TGTGCCAGCAGCTTTGGCATAGGGGGCACAGATACGCAGTATTTT.

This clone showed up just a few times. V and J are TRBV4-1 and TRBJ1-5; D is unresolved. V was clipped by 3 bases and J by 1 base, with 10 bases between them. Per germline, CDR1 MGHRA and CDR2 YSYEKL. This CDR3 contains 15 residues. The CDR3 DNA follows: TGCGCCAGCAGCCAGGGAGTTATGAGCAATCAGCCCCAGCATTTT. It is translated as CASSQGVMSNQPQHF.

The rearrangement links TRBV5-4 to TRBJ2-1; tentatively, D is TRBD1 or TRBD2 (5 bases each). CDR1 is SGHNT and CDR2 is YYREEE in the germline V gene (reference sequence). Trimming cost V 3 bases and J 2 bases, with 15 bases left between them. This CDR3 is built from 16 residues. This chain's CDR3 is CASSSFVGVTYNEQFF. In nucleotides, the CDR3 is TGTGCCAGCAGCTCCTTTGTGGGGGTAACCTACAATGAGCAGTTCTTC.

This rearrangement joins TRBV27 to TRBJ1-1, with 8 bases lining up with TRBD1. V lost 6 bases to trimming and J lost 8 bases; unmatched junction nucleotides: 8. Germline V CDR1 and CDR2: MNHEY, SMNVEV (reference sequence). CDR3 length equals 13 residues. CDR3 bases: TGTGCCAGCAGCCAACATGGACAGGGCGAAGCTTTCTTT. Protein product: CASSQHGQGEAFF.

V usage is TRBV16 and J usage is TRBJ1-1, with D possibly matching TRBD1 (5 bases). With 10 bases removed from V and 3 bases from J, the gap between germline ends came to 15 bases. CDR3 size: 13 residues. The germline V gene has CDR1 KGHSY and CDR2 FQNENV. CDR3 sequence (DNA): TGTGCCATGGCGGGGGTATTGGACACTGAAGCTTTCTTT. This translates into CAMAGVLDTEAFF.

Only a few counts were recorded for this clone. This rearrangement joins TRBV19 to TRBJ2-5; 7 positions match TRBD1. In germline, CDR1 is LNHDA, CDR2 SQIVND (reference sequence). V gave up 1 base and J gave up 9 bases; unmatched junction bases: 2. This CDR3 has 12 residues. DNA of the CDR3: TGTGCCAGTAGTATAGGCCAGGGGGCCCAGTACTTC. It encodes CASSIGQGAQYF.

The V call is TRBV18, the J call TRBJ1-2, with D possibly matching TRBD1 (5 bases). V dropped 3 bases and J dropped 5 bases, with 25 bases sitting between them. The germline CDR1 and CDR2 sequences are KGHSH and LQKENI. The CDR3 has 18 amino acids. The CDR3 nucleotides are TGTGCCAGCTCACCCCCCGGGCAGGGCCCCGCGAACACTTATGGCTACACCTTC. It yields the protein CASSPPGQGPANTYGYTF.

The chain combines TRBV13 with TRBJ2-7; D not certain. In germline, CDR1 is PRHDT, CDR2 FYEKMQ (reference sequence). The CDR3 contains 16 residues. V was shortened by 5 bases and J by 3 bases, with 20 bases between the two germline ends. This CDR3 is CASSQTPDINDYEQYF. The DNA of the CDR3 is TGTGCCAGCAGCCAAACACCCGACATAAACGACTACGAGCAGTACTTC.

CDR3 nucleotides: TGTGCCAGCAGCCAAGTGTGGGACTCGTCTAGCTCCTACGAGCAGTACTTC. Translating it yields CASSQVWDSSSSYEQYF. This chain connects TRBV4-2 to TRBJ2-7, with D possibly matching TRBD2 (6 bases). Germline V lookup: CDR1 LGHNA, CDR2 YNFKEQ. The ends were cut back, 1 base at V and 0 bases at J, with 16 bases in the middle. There are 17 residues in the CDR3.